The next 6 T cell receptor beta chains were all read from a single sample in a study of T cells in Graves' hyperthyroidism and ophthalmopathy. TCR beta CDR3 region amplification was performed from RNA transcripts. The HTBI primer set drove a first-round RT-PCR of the TCR CDR3. TCRdb itself ran the multiplex PCR reads through MiXCR, one entry per CDR3 protein. In the table there are around 520,000 distinct CDR3 sequences, about an eighth of which are singletons. Material: blood. These receptors all come from a woman younger than 35 with Graves' hyperthyroidism.

There are a few counts of this clonotype. The chain is built from TRBV13 and TRBJ2-2; no clear D gene. CDR3 length: 12 residues. Looked up from germline, CDR1 is PRHDT and CDR2 is FYEKMQ (reference sequence). The V end was cut by 5 bases, the J end by 6 bases, with 7 bases between. CDR3 nucleotide sequence: TGTGCCAGCAGCCATAGCTCCGGGGAGCTGTTTTTT. Translating it yields CASSHSSGELFF.

The chain links TRBV15 to TRBJ2-2, with 8 bases aligning to TRBD2. This CDR3 contains 18 residues. After removal of 1 base from V and 1 base from J, the junction contained 8 bases not matched to a gene. Germline CDR1 LNHNV, CDR2 YYDKDF (reference sequence). The CDR3 nucleotides read TGTGCCACCAGCAGAGCGCGTGAACTAGCGGAGAACACCGGGGAGCTGTTTTTT. Its translation is CATSRARELAENTGELFF.

The CDR3 sequence: CSATGTSGRSANTGELFF. The CDR3 DNA follows: TGCAGTGCTACTGGGACTAGCGGGAGGTCAGCGAACACCGGGGAGCTGTTTTTT. This chain joins TRBV20-1 and TRBJ2-2; the match to TRBD2 covers 15 bases. Per the germline V gene, CDR1 is DFQATT and CDR2 is SNEGSKA (reference sequence). This CDR3 spans 18 amino acids. The V gene end was trimmed by 4 bases and the J gene end by 0 bases; junction bases not matched to a gene: 6.

This clonotype has at least ten counts. The chain recombines TRBV12-3 or TRBV12-4 with TRBJ1-1, with D unresolved. Trimming took 5 bases from V and 0 from J, leaving 7 bases between them. The CDR3 consists of 13 residues. CDR3 DNA: TGTGCCAGCAGTCCGAGTATGAACACTGAAGCTTTCTTT. Its translation: CASSPSMNTEAFF.

The chain combines TRBV30 with TRBJ1-1; D is unclear. The V end lost 3 bases, the J end lost 5 bases, and 19 bases lay between the germline ends. CDR3 length: 15 residues. Germline V gene lookup returns CDR1 GTSNPN and CDR2 SVGIG (reference sequence). CDR3 sequence: CAWSDQGPGRTEAFF. The CDR3, as DNA: TGTGCCTGGAGCGACCAAGGGCCTGGTAGGACTGAAGCTTTCTTT. Full variable domain (outside the CDR3, taken from reference TRBV30 and TRBJ1-1): SQTIHQWPATLVQPVGSPLSLECTVEGTSNPNLYWYRQAAGRGLQLLFYSVGIGQISSEVPQNLSASRPQDRQFILSSKKLLLSDSGFYLCAWSDQGPGRTEAFFGQGTRLTVV.

The J gene is TRBJ2-1, the V gene TRBV7-2, with D perhaps assigned TRBD1 or TRBD2 (6 bases each). V was pared by 2 bases and J by 7 bases, with 18 bases between. CDR1 and CDR2 from the germline V gene are SGHTA and FQGNSA. The CDR3 is 16 residues long. The CDR3 is CASSLRGTSMGNEQFF. As DNA, the CDR3 is TGTGCCAGCAGCTTAAGGGGGACTTCCATGGGGAATGAGCAGTTCTTC.